This TCR beta chain was documented in a study of blood T cell repertoires in COVID-19. As for the study in general: T cells, B-cell-depleted T cells, or PBMCs provided the cDNA or gDNA that served as material.

Participants were aged about 18 to 100 years from approximately 23 US areas. Clinical history reported by participants formed the basis on which cohorts were assigned. Here immunoSEQ multiplex PCR was the method, and the copy in TCRdb shows in-frame clones only, minus some. Seen here are 230,000 or so clones, about 87% observed once, and the top ten hold roughly 2.7%. CDR3 length equals 15 residues. J was trimmed by 6 bases and V by 5 bases; bases with no gene match: 9. Germline V gene data show CDR1 as SGHVS and CDR2 as FQNEAQ. The chain links TRBV7-8 to TRBJ1-5; 8 positions agree with TRBD1. The sequence was obtained from a woman under 40 who had recovered from COVID-19. The sequenced sample consisted of PBMCs or T cells enriched from blood (not recorded which). The CDR3 DNA follows: TGTGCCAGCAGCCCTTCAGGGGGCGCGGGTCAGCCCCAGCATTTT. This sequence encodes CASSPSGGAGQPQHF.